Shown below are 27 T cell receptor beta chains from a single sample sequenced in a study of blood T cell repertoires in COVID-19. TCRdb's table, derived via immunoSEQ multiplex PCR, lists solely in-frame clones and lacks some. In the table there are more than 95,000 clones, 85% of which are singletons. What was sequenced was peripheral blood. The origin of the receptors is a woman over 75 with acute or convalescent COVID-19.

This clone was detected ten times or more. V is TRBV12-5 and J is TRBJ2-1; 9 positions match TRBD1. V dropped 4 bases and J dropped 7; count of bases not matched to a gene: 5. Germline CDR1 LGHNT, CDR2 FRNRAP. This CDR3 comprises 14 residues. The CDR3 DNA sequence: TGTGCTAGTGGTTCCGGGACAGGGAGGAATGAGCAGTTCTTC. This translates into CASGSGTGRNEQFF.

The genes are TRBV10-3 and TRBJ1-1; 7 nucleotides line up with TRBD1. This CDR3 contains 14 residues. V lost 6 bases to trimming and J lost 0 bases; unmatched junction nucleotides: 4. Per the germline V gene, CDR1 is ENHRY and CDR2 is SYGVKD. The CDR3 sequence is CAISDRAMNTEAFF. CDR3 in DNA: TGTGCCATCAGCGACAGGGCAATGAACACTGAAGCTTTCTTT.

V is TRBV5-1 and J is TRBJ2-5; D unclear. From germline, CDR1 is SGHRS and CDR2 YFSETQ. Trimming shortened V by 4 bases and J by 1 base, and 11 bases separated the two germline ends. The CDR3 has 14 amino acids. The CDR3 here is CASSPSRVQETQYF. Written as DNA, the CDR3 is TGCGCCAGCAGCCCGTCTCGAGTCCAAGAGACCCAGTACTTC.

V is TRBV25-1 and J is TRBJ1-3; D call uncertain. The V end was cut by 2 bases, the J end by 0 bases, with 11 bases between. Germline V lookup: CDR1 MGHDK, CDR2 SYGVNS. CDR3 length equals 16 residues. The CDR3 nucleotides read TGTGCCAGCAGTGAACAGCGATACAACTCTGGAAACACCATATATTTT. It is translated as CASSEQRYNSGNTIYF.

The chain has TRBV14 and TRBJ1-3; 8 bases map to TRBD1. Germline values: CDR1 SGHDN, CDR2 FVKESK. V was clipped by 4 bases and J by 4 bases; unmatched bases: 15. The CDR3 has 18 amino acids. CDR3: CASSLYAGTGLLGNTIYF. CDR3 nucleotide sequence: TGTGCCAGCAGCCTCTACGCCGGGACAGGATTACTCGGAAACACCATATATTTT.

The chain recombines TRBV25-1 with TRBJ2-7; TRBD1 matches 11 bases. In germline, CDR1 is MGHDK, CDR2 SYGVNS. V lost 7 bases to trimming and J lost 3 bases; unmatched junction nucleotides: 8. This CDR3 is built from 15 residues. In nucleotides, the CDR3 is TGTGCCAGCAACCTCGGACAGGGGGCTAACTACGAGCAGTACTTC. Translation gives CASNLGQGANYEQYF.

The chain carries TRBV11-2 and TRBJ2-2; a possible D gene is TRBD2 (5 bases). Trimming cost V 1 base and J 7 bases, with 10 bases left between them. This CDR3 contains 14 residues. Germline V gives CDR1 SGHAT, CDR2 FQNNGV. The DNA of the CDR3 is TGTGCCAGCAGCTTAGCGGGGAGCAACGGGGAGCTGTTTTTT. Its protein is CASSLAGSNGELFF.

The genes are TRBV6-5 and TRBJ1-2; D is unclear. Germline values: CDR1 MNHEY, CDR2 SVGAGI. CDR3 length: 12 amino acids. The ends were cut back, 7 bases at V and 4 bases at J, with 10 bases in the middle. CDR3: CASKPEGYGYTF. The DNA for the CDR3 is TGTGCCAGCAAACCGGAGGGCTATGGCTACACCTTC.

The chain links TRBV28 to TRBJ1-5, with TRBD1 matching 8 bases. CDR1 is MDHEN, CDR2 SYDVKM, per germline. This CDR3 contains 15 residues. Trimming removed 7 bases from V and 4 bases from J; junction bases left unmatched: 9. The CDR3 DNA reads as TGTGCCAGCATTACAGGGGGATATCGGAATCAGCCCCAGCATTTT. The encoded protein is CASITGGYRNQPQHF.

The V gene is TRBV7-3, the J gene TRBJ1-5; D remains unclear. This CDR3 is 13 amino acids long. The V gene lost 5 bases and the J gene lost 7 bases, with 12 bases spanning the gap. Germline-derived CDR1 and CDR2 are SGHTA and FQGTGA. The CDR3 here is CASSNAGSQPQHF. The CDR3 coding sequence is TGTGCCAGCAGCAACGCAGGTTCGCAGCCCCAGCATTTT. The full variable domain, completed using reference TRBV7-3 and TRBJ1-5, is GAGVSQTPSNKVTEKGKYVELRCDPISGHTALYWYRQSLGQGPEFLIYFQGTGAADDSGLPNDRFFAVRPEGSVSTLKIQRTERGDSAVYLCASSNAGSQPQHFGDGTRLSIL.

CDR3 region: CARRGGDNTEAFF. CDR3 DNA sequence: TGTGCCAGACGCGGGGGGGATAACACTGAAGCTTTCTTT. V gene TRBV2 combines with J gene TRBJ1-1; TRBD1 might be the D (5 bases). The CDR3 spans 13 residues. The V gene's germline CDR1 is SNHLY and CDR2 FYNNEI. V shed 9 bases and J shed 2 bases, with 13 bases lying between them.

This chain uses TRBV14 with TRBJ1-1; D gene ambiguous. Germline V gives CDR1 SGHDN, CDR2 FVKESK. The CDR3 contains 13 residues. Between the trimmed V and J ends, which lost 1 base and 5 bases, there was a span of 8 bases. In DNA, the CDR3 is TGTGCCAGCAGCCAAGGGTTCGGGACTGAAGCTTTCTTT. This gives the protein CASSQGFGTEAFF.

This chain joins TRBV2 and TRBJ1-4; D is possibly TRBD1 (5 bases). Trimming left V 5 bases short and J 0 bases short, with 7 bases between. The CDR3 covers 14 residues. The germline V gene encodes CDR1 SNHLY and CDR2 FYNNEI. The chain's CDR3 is CASSRGATNEKLFF. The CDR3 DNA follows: TGTGCCAGCAGTAGGGGTGCAACTAATGAAAAACTGTTTTTT.

The CDR3 DNA reads TGTGCCAGCAGCTTAGAGGGAAACACCATATATTTT. Amino acids: CASSLEGNTIYF. The rearrangement uses TRBV5-6 and TRBJ1-3; no clear D gene. Germline CDR1 reads SGHDT; CDR2 reads YYEEEE. The CDR3 covers 12 residues. V shed 2 bases and J shed 4 bases, with 4 bases lying between them.

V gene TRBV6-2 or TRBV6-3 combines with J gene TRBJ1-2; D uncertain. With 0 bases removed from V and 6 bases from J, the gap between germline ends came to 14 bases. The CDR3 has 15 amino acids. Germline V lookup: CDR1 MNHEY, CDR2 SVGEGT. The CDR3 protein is CASSYSWQEENGYTF. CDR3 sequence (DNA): TGTGCCAGCAGTTACTCCTGGCAGGAGGAGAATGGCTACACCTTC.

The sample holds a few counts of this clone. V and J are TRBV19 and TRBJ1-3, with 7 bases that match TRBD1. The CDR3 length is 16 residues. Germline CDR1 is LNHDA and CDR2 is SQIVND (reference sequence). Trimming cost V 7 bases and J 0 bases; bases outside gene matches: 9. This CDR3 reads CASTVSRDSSGNTIYF. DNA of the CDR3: TGTGCCAGTACCGTTTCCCGGGACAGCTCTGGAAACACCATATATTTT.

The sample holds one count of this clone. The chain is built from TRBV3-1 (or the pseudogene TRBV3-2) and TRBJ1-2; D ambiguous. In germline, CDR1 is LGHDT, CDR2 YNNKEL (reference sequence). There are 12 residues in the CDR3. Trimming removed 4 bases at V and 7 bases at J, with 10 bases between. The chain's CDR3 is CASSRSLGGYTF. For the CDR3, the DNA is TGTGCCAGCAGCCGAAGCCTTGGTGGCTACACCTTC.

The CDR3 here is CASKGTVQETQYF. The CDR3 DNA reads as TGTGCCAGCAAGGGGACAGTCCAAGAGACCCAGTACTTC. The V and J genes are TRBV12-3 or TRBV12-4 and TRBJ2-5; the match to TRBD1 covers 7 bases. The CDR3 has 13 amino acids. The J segment lost 1 base and the V segment lost 7 bases, leaving 3 bases of the junction unmatched.

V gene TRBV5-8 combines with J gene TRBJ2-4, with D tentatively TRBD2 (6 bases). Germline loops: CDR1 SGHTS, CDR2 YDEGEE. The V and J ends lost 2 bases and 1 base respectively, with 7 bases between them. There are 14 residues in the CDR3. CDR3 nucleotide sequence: TGTGCCAGCAGCTTCGGGGGTGCCAAAAACATTCAGTACTTC. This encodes CASSFGGAKNIQYF.

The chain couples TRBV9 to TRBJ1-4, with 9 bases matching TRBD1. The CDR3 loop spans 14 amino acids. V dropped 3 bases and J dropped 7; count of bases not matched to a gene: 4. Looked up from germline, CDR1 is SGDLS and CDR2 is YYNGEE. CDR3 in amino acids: CASSEQGAGEKLFF. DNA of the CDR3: TGTGCCAGCAGCGAACAGGGGGCAGGTGAAAAACTGTTTTTT.

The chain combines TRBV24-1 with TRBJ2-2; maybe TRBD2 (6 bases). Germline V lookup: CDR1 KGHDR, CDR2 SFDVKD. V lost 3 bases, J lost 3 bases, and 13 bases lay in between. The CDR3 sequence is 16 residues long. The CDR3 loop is CATSDPRTGDTGELFF. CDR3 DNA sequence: TGTGCCACCAGTGATCCTCGGACGGGGGACACCGGGGAGCTGTTTTTT.

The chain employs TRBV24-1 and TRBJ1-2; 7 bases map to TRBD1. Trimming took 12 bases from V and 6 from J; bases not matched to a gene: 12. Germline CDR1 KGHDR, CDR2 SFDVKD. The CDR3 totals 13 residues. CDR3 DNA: TGTGCCTCTTCTGGGACAGCCGACGATGGCTACACCTTC. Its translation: CASSGTADDGYTF.

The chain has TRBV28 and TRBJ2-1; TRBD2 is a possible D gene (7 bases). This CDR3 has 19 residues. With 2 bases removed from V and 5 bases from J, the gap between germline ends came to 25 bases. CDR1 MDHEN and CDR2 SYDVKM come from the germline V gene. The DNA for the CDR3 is TGTGCCAGCAGTTTACCTCCCGGTGGGGGGCGGGGGATGAACAATGAGCAGTTCTTC. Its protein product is CASSLPPGGGRGMNNEQFF.

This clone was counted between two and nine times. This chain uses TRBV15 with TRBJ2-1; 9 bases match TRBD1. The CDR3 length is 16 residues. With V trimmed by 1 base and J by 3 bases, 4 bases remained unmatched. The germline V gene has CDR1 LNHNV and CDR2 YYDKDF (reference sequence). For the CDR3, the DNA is TGTGCCACCAGCAGAGTTGGACAGGGGAGCTACAATGAGCAGTTCTTC. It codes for CATSRVGQGSYNEQFF.

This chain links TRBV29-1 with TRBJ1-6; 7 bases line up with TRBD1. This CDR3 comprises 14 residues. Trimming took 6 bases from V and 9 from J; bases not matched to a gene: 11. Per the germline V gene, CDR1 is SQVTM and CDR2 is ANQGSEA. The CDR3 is CSVQEGARGSPLHF. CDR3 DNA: TGCAGCGTCCAAGAGGGGGCGCGGGGTTCACCCCTCCACTTT.

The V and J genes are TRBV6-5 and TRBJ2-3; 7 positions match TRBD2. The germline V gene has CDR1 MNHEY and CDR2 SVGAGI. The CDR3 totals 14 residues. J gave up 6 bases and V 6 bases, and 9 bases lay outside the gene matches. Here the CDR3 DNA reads TGTGCCAGCAGCCCCTCAGGGAGGGCCGATACGCAGTATTTT. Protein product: CASSPSGRADTQYF.

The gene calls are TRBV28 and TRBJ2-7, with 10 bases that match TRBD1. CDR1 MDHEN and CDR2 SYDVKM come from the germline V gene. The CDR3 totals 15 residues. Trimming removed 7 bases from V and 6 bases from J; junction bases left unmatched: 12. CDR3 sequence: CASKGSGTGASEQYV. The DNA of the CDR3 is TGTGCCAGCAAGGGTTCCGGGACAGGGGCATCCGAGCAGTACGTC.